This T cell receptor (beta chain) was found in a study of blood T cell repertoires in COVID-19. At the level of the study: Samples representing acute and convalescent COVID-19 were sourced from the United States, Italy and Spain. PBMCs, B-cell-depleted T cells, or T cells provided the cDNA or gDNA that made up the material.

In the original workflow: Nucleated cell counts were estimated from reference gene primer amplification. Libraries were prepared by immunoSEQ multiplex PCR; TCRdb keeps only in-frame clonotypes and omits some of them. Clone size and the V and J calls come from that table; the DNA yielded D and trimming. The repertoire holds about 270,000 clones, with more than 75% as singletons. V was trimmed by 2 bases and J by 2 bases, leaving 13 bases between them. CDR3 length: 16 amino acids. Germline V lookup: CDR1 SGHTA, CDR2 FQGNSA. This chain uses TRBV7-2 with TRBJ1-5, with D unclear. This TCR came from a woman aged 60-75 years who had recovered from COVID-19. Sequencing used peripheral blood. CDR3 residues: CASSLTPGFGNQPQHF. The CDR3 coding sequence is TGTGCCAGCAGCTTAACTCCGGGATTCGGCAATCAGCCCCAGCATTTT.